The 26 T cell receptor beta chains in this list originate from one sample, sequenced in a study of graft-versus-host responses after intestinal transplantation. Clones were read by immunoSEQ multiplex PCR, and TCRdb kept only the in-frame ones, dropping some. The table shows some 87,000 clones, with roughly 90% occurring only once. For these receptors, no antigen is known. The specimen was unstimulated CD4+ T cells sorted from spleen or lymph node cells, collected before intestinal transplant. The receptors here all came from a human donor who received an intestinal transplant.

About this clone itself: The junction departs from the called germline gene at one end, perhaps through a read error. The V and J genes are TRBV5-6 and TRBJ2-4, with a tentative D call TRBD1 (6 bases). Germline V gene lookup returns CDR1 SGHDT and CDR2 YYEEEE. This CDR3 contains 11 residues. CDR3 DNA: TGTGCCAGCAGCTTACAGGGTACCCATAACTTC. Protein sequence: CASSLQGTHNF.

The rearrangement links TRBV9 to TRBJ2-1; D remains unclear. CDR3 length equals 13 residues. CDR1 and CDR2 from the germline V gene are SGDLS and YYNGEE. V lost 0 bases to trimming and J lost 5 bases, with 6 bases between them. CDR3 bases: TGTGCCAGCAGCGTAGAGGTAAACAATGAGCAGTTCTTC. Translation gives CASSVEVNNEQFF.

The rearrangement uses TRBV21-1 and TRBJ1-5; the table's D call, TRBD1, was not checked against the DNA. TRBV21-1 is designated a pseudogene. The CDR3 runs to 19 residues. CDR3 protein: CASSKALYGRTGGNQPQHF. As DNA, the CDR3 is TGTGCCAGCAGCAAAGCCCTTTATGGGAGGACAGGGGGCAATCAGCCCCAGCATTTT.

The rearrangement joins TRBV7-2 to TRBJ2-7, with D possibly matching TRBD2 (5 bases). Germline values: CDR1 SGHTA, CDR2 FQGNSA. The CDR3 runs to 12 residues. V was pared by 4 bases and J by 3 bases, with 7 bases between. The DNA of the CDR3 is TGTGCCAGCAGCTCAGACTACTACGAGCAGTACTTC. Its protein is CASSSDYYEQYF.

The rearrangement links TRBV6-1 to TRBJ2-5; TRBD2 might be the D (5 bases). V gave up 4 bases and J gave up 5 bases, with 14 bases separating them. Germline CDR1 and CDR2: MNHNS and SASEGT. The CDR3 totals 14 residues. The CDR3 loop is CASSGDPRGETQYF. As DNA, the CDR3 is TGTGCCAGCAGTGGTGACCCCAGAGGGGAGACCCAGTACTTC.

J is TRBJ2-1 and V is TRBV7-2, with TRBD1 matching over 10 bases. The trim removed 0 bases at V and 14 bases at J, leaving 16 bases unmatched. This CDR3 spans 17 amino acids. Looked up from germline, CDR1 is SGHTA and CDR2 is FQGNSA. In DNA, the CDR3 is TGTGCCAGCAGCTTAGCGCCTCATTTAGGGACAGGGGCGGGTAAGTTCTTC. Translation gives CASSLAPHLGTGAGKFF.

The V call is TRBV10-3, the J call TRBJ2-7, with D perhaps matching TRBD1 (5 bases). Trimming removed 4 bases at V and 2 bases at J, with 15 bases between. This CDR3 contains 15 residues. From germline, CDR1 is ENHRY and CDR2 SYGVKD. This chain's CDR3 is CAISGWTKAPYEQYF. Written as DNA, the CDR3 is TGTGCCATCAGTGGGTGGACAAAGGCTCCCTACGAGCAGTACTTC.

The chain carries TRBV2 and TRBJ2-7; no firm D call. The CDR3 extends over 11 amino acids. With 5 bases removed from V and 6 bases from J, the gap between germline ends came to 8 bases. Germline lookup yields CDR1 SNHLY and CDR2 FYNNEI. The CDR3 nucleotides read TGTGCCAGCAGTTCCCCCCTCGAGCAGTACTTC. This encodes CASSSPLEQYF.

The count of this clone is one. The rearrangement uses TRBV10-3 and TRBJ2-1; 8 bases are shared with TRBD1. Trimming took 10 bases from V and 6 from J; bases not matched to a gene: 14. The CDR3 has 15 residues. Germline CDR1 is ENHRY and CDR2 is SYGVKD. The CDR3 here is CATSTGQGRGNEQFF. In DNA form, the CDR3 reads TGTGCCACCTCAACCGGACAGGGAAGGGGCAATGAGCAGTTCTTC.

V and J are TRBV6-1 and TRBJ1-5; D is unresolved. The CDR3 is 15 residues long. The germline gives CDR1 MNHNS, CDR2 SASEGT. V gave up 8 bases and J gave up 3 bases, with 17 bases separating them. The CDR3 coding sequence is TGTGCCAGCTTAGAGGGAGGGCCCGACAATCAGCCCCAGCATTTT. Residues: CASLEGGPDNQPQHF.

This chain connects TRBV18 to TRBJ2-7; TRBD1 matches at 10 bases. V dropped 6 bases and J dropped 2; count of bases not matched to a gene: 7. CDR1 and CDR2 (germline): KGHSH, LQKENI. The CDR3 covers 15 residues. The CDR3 loop reads CASSLGTGVPYEQYF. In nucleotides, the CDR3 is TGTGCCAGCTCCCTAGGGACAGGGGTACCCTACGAGCAGTACTTC.

V is TRBV5-6 and J is TRBJ1-1; 9 bases match TRBD1. The V segment lost 4 bases and the J segment 7 bases; nucleotides outside the gene matches: 14. In germline, CDR1 is SGHDT, CDR2 YYEEEE. The CDR3 is 16 residues long. CDR3 residues: CASSPVPGQGLNEAFF. The CDR3 nucleotides are TGTGCCAGCAGCCCCGTCCCGGGACAGGGACTAAATGAAGCTTTCTTT. Complete variable domain (other parts from reference TRBV5-6 and TRBJ1-1): DAGVTQSPTHLIKTRGQQVTLRCSPKSGHDTVSWYQQALGQGPQFIFQYYEEEERQRGNFPDRFSGHQFPNYSSELNVNALLLGDSALYLCASSPVPGQGLNEAFFGQGTRLTVV.

This clone came up a few times. The V call is TRBV19, the J call TRBJ1-1; the match to TRBD1 covers 10 bases. The CDR3 is 16 residues long. Unmatched junction bases numbered 12, after V lost 6 bases and J lost 5 bases. Germline CDR1 is LNHDA and CDR2 is SQIVND (reference sequence). CDR3 in DNA: TGTGCCAGTAGGTATAGACAGGGGGCTCTGGGAACTGAAGCTTTCTTT. Protein: CASRYRQGALGTEAFF.

This chain connects TRBV30 to TRBJ1-1, with D unclear. In germline, CDR1 is GTSNPN, CDR2 SVGIG (reference sequence). V was pared by 5 bases and J by 11 bases, with 15 bases between. The CDR3 is made up of 11 amino acids. CDR3 in DNA: TGTGCCTGGCAAGACATCGTGGAGGCTTTCTTT. Its protein product is CAWQDIVEAFF. Based on the CDR3 plus reference TRBV30 and TRBJ1-1, the full variable domain is SQTIHQWPATLVQPVGSPLSLECTVEGTSNPNLYWYRQAAGRGLQLLFYSVGIGQISSEVPQNLSASRPQDRQFILSSKKLLLSDSGFYLCAWQDIVEAFFGQGTRLTVV.

The CDR3 reads CASSLAPGLAGVPSYEQYF. As DNA, the CDR3 is TGCGCCAGCAGCTTGGCACCGGGACTAGCGGGAGTTCCCTCCTACGAGCAGTACTTC. The V and J genes are TRBV5-1 and TRBJ2-7, with TRBD2 matching 14 bases. This CDR3 is 19 amino acids long. The junction had 8 bases not matched to a gene; V was cut back by 0 bases and J by 0 bases. Germline-derived CDR1 and CDR2 are SGHRS and YFSETQ.

The chain carries TRBV19 and TRBJ2-5; TRBD2 matches 13 bases. The trim removed 2 bases at V and 0 bases at J, leaving 6 bases unmatched. The CDR3 sequence is 18 residues long. The germline gives CDR1 LNHDA, CDR2 SQIVND (reference sequence). CDR3 loop: CASSIRTSGRPHQETQYF. CDR3 sequence (DNA): TGTGCCAGTAGTATAAGGACTAGCGGGAGACCCCACCAAGAGACCCAGTACTTC.

The chain combines TRBV14 with TRBJ2-3; possible D gene TRBD2, 6 bases. The CDR3 is 15 residues long. Trimming took off 1 base at V and 4 bases at J, with 12 bases between the two ends. Germline V gives CDR1 SGHDN, CDR2 FVKESK. Written as DNA, the CDR3 is TGTGCCAGCAGCCAAGCCTGGAGGGCGGCAGATACGCAGTATTTT. Translated, it gives CASSQAWRAADTQYF.

This clone was found a few times. The chain uses TRBV19 and TRBJ2-3; the D is unclear. V shed 0 bases and J shed 3 bases, with 13 bases lying between them. CDR3 length: 16 residues. Looked up from germline, CDR1 is LNHDA and CDR2 is SQIVND (reference sequence). Here the CDR3 reads CASSIDPIGGTDTQYF. The CDR3 nucleotides are TGTGCCAGTAGTATAGATCCAATTGGCGGAACAGATACGCAGTATTTT. Using reference TRBV19 and TRBJ2-3 for the parts outside the CDR3, the full variable domain is DGGITQSPKYLFRKEGQNVTLSCEQNLNHDAMYWYRQDPGQGLRLIYYSQIVNDFQKGDIAEGYSVSREKKESFPLTVTSAQKNPTAFYLCASSIDPIGGTDTQYFGPGTRLTVL.

This sequence joins TRBV30 and TRBJ2-5; 7 nucleotides match TRBD2. Trimming at V came to 3 bases and at J to 1 base, leaving 8 bases not matched to a gene. The germline V gene has CDR1 GTSNPN and CDR2 SVGIG (reference sequence). The CDR3 is made up of 15 amino acids. This CDR3 is CAWSPGGGLQETQYF. The CDR3 region has the DNA TGTGCCTGGAGCCCCGGGGGAGGGCTCCAAGAGACCCAGTACTTC.

The chain combines TRBV5-1 with TRBJ1-4; a weak D match, TRBD1 (6 bases). CDR3 length: 14 amino acids. Trimming took off 4 bases at V and 2 bases at J, with 9 bases between the two ends. CDR1 and CDR2 from the germline V gene are SGHRS and YFSETQ. The CDR3 protein is CASSLGGTNEKLFF. CDR3 sequence (DNA): TGCGCCAGCAGCCTGGGGGGCACTAATGAAAAACTGTTTTTT.

This chain joins TRBV20-1 and TRBJ2-3, with unresolved D. The CDR3 length is 11 residues. Germline CDR1 reads DFQATT; CDR2 reads SNEGSKA (reference sequence). V lost 4 bases and J 5 bases, leaving 7 bases between the germline ends. The CDR3 reads CSANLGDTQYF. The CDR3 DNA reads as TGCAGTGCTAACTTGGGAGATACGCAGTATTTT.

This clone was detected a few times. The DNA of the CDR3 is TGTGCCAGCAGCTTAGGTTCCGCAGGGAAGGACACAGATACGCAGTATTTT. As protein: CASSLGSAGKDTDTQYF. The rearrangement links TRBV11-3 to TRBJ2-3, with D maybe TRBD1 (5 bases). This CDR3 is built from 17 residues. Germline CDR1 and CDR2: SGHNT and YENEEA. Trimming removed 1 base from V and 2 bases from J, with 16 bases in between.

The rearrangement joins TRBV7-9 to TRBJ2-1, with 7 bases aligning to TRBD1. Germline CDR1 reads SEHNR; CDR2 reads FQNEAQ (reference sequence). This CDR3 contains 15 residues. V shed 3 bases, J shed 8 bases, and the junction held 10 bases outside the gene matches. The CDR3 DNA reads TGTGCCAGCAGCTTTTCATCCGGGACAGCCGATGAGCAGTTCTTC. Translated, it gives CASSFSSGTADEQFF.

V gene TRBV10-3 combines with J gene TRBJ2-7, with D possibly TRBD2 on 6 matching bases. Trimming removed 0 bases at V and 3 bases at J, with 9 bases between. The CDR3 loop spans 14 amino acids. Germline lookup yields CDR1 ENHRY and CDR2 SYGVKD. The CDR3 is CAISESREIYEQYF. The CDR3 region has the DNA TGTGCCATCAGTGAGTCGCGGGAAATCTACGAGCAGTACTTC.

The chain recombines TRBV5-1 with TRBJ2-1; 7 bases agree with TRBD2. Trimming cost V 1 base and J 0 bases; bases outside gene matches: 4. This CDR3 is built from 16 residues. CDR1 and CDR2 from the germline V gene are SGHRS and YFSETQ. CDR3 DNA sequence: TGCGCCAGCAGCTTGTCAGGCGGGGGCTCCTACAATGAGCAGTTCTTC. Translating it yields CASSLSGGGSYNEQFF.

The V call is TRBV6-1, the J call TRBJ2-3; no clear D gene. V dropped 4 bases and J dropped 0 bases, with 11 bases sitting between them. The CDR3 totals 15 residues. Germline-derived CDR1 and CDR2 are MNHNS and SASEGT. The CDR3 here is CASSGPGPSTDTQYF. The CDR3 DNA follows: TGTGCCAGCAGTGGGCCCGGACCTAGCACAGATACGCAGTATTTT.